These 16 T cell receptor beta chains originate from one sample sequenced in a study of blood T cell repertoires in COVID-19. Generated by immunoSEQ multiplex PCR, the TCRdb table keeps only in-frame clones and is missing some. The table has approximately 81,000 clones, around 80% seen once. Sequencing was done on a sample of peripheral blood. The receptor source for this set is a human donor in a cohort sampled during active COVID-19.

The chain employs TRBV6-5 and TRBJ2-2, with 8 positions matching TRBD2. There are 16 residues in the CDR3. Germline lookup yields CDR1 MNHEY and CDR2 SVGAGI. With 2 bases clipped from V and 4 bases from J, the junction kept 6 bases outside the gene matches. Here the CDR3 DNA reads TGTGCCAGCAGTTACGAAGCGGGGGCCTTCACCGGGGAGCTGTTTTTT. Protein product: CASSYEAGAFTGELFF.

The gene calls are TRBV27 and TRBJ1-1; the D gene is possibly TRBD1 (6 bases). The V gene lost 3 bases and the J gene lost 8 bases, with 16 bases spanning the gap. The CDR3 consists of 14 residues. Germline V CDR1 and CDR2: MNHEY, SMNVEV (reference sequence). The CDR3 region has the DNA TGTGCCAGCAGTTTTCTTGAAGGGGGTGGGGAAGCTTTCTTT. Translation gives CASSFLEGGGEAFF.

This rearrangement joins TRBV12-3 or TRBV12-4 to TRBJ2-7; 7 positions agree with TRBD1. This CDR3 region has 13 residues. After removal of 10 bases from V and 1 base from J, the junction contained 7 bases not matched to a gene. The CDR3 DNA is TGTGCCACCCGGGACAGTATATCCTACGAGCAGTACTTC. Amino acid sequence: CATRDSISYEQYF.

This sequence joins TRBV7-9 and TRBJ2-7; 8 positions agree with TRBD1. This CDR3 comprises 17 residues. Looked up from germline, CDR1 is SEHNR and CDR2 is FQNEAQ (reference sequence). After removal of 5 bases from V and 0 bases from J, the junction contained 12 bases not matched to a gene. CDR3 in amino acids: CASSPHPGDRISYEQYF. The CDR3, as DNA: TGTGCCAGCAGCCCGCACCCGGGGGACAGGATCTCCTACGAGCAGTACTTC.

This clone was picked up one time. This rearrangement joins TRBV9 to TRBJ2-7; the match to TRBD2 covers 12 bases. The CDR3 consists of 16 residues. Germline trimming cut 3 bases from V and 3 bases from J; bases unmatched to any gene: 7. Germline V CDR1 and CDR2: SGDLS, YYNGEE. CDR3 nucleotides: TGTGCCAGCAGCGCCTCACTAGCGGGGGGCGTCTACGAGCAGTACTTC. Translated: CASSASLAGGVYEQYF.

This rearrangement joins TRBV18 to TRBJ1-2; D gene uncertain. This CDR3 has 12 amino acids. Germline lookup yields CDR1 KGHSH and CDR2 LQKENI. The V and J ends lost 8 bases and 11 bases respectively, with 18 bases between them. The CDR3 region is CASAQELLGYTF. The CDR3 bases are TGTGCCAGCGCCCAGGAATTGCTTGGGTACACCTTC. The whole variable domain, remainder taken from reference TRBV18 and TRBJ1-2, is NAGVMQNPRHLVRRRGQEARLRCSPMKGHSHVYWYRQLPEEGLKFMVYLQKENIIDESGMPKERFSAEFPKEGPSILRIQQVVRGDSAAYFCASAQELLGYTFGSGTRLTVV.

This sequence joins TRBV25-1 and TRBJ1-4; TRBD1 matches at 9 bases. The germline V gene has CDR1 MGHDK and CDR2 SYGVNS. V lost 3 bases to trimming and J lost 2 bases; unmatched junction nucleotides: 4. This CDR3 comprises 16 residues. CDR3 DNA sequence: TGTGCCAGCAGTGACCCGGGACAGGGTACTAATGAAAAACTGTTTTTT. Translating it yields CASSDPGQGTNEKLFF.

V and J are TRBV9 and TRBJ1-2; 7 bases map to TRBD1. Germline CDR1 reads SGDLS; CDR2 reads YYNGEE. Trimming at V came to 5 bases and at J to 3 bases, leaving 25 bases not matched to a gene. This CDR3 is built from 20 residues. CDR3 coding DNA: TGTGCCAGCAGTGACCACAACAGGGGACCTCGATGGAACCGTGACTATGGCTACACCTTC. Its translation: CASSDHNRGPRWNRDYGYTF. Based on the CDR3 plus reference TRBV9 and TRBJ1-2, the full variable domain is DSGVTQTPKHLITATGQRVTLRCSPRSGDLSVYWYQQSLDQGLQFLIQYYNGEERAKGNILERFSAQQFPDLHSELNLSSLELGDSALYFCASSDHNRGPRWNRDYGYTFGSGTRLTVV.

V usage is TRBV29-1 and J usage is TRBJ1-2; 7 nucleotides agree with TRBD1. V trimming: 7 bases; J trimming: 6 bases; junction bases outside the gene matches: 8. The germline V gene has CDR1 SQVTM and CDR2 ANQGSEA. The CDR3 contains 12 residues. The CDR3 protein is CSAQDRTHGYTF. CDR3 bases: TGCAGCGCCCAGGACAGGACGCATGGCTACACCTTC.

The chain combines TRBV6-2 or TRBV6-3 with TRBJ1-1, with D possibly matching TRBD1 (6 bases). V was shortened by 2 bases and J by 1 base, with 11 bases between the two germline ends. Per germline, CDR1 MNHEY and CDR2 SVGEGT. CDR3 length: 15 amino acids. CDR3 coding DNA: TGTGCCAGCAGTTACGCGGGGGGCGGGAACACTGAAGCTTTCTTT. Amino acid sequence: CASSYAGGGNTEAFF.

V gene TRBV2 combines with J gene TRBJ1-4; D might be TRBD1 (5 bases). Germline V gene lookup returns CDR1 SNHLY and CDR2 FYNNEI. The CDR3 is made up of 13 amino acids. V lost 8 bases, J lost 8 bases, and 15 bases lay in between. The CDR3 region is CASRRAPWEKLFF. The CDR3 DNA follows: TGTGCCAGCCGCAGGGCCCCTTGGGAAAAACTGTTTTTT.

A note on this clone: A read error may account for a junction end that differs from germline. The chain joins TRBV5-1 to TRBJ2-7, with 10 bases that match TRBD1. Germline CDR1 SGHRS, CDR2 YFSETQ. The CDR3 has 15 amino acids. The CDR3 DNA reads as TGCGCCAGCAGTTTGGGACAGGGGAGCTCCTACGAGCAGTACTTC. Protein: CASSLGQGSSYEQYF.

The genes are TRBV5-1 and TRBJ1-1; D possibly corresponds to TRBD1 (5 bases). The CDR3 runs 12 residues. Trimming shortened V by 0 bases and J by 11 bases, and 11 bases separated the two germline ends. CDR1 is SGHRS and CDR2 is YFSETQ in the germline V gene. The CDR3 loop reads CASSLEGGDAFF. The CDR3 coding sequence is TGCGCCAGCAGCTTGGAGGGAGGGGACGCTTTCTTT. Variable domain in full (rest from reference TRBV5-1 and TRBJ1-1): KAGVTQTPRYLIKTRGQQVTLSCSPISGHRSVSWYQQTPGQGLQFLFEYFSETQRNKGNFPGRFSGRQFSNSRSEMNVSTLELGDSALYLCASSLEGGDAFFGQGTRLTVV.

This rearrangement joins TRBV7-2 to TRBJ2-7; 7 bases map to TRBD2. Per germline, CDR1 SGHTA and CDR2 FQGNSA. V trimming: 9 bases; J trimming: 5 bases; junction bases outside the gene matches: 19. The CDR3 sequence is 16 residues long. For the CDR3, the DNA is TGTGCCAGGAAACTTGGCCTGGGAGGGCCCGATCACGAGCAGTACTTC. This encodes CARKLGLGGPDHEQYF.

This sequence joins TRBV3-1 (or the pseudogene TRBV3-2) and TRBJ1-2; D ambiguous. Per the germline V gene, CDR1 is LGHDT and CDR2 is YNNKEL (reference sequence). The ends were cut back, 0 bases at V and 2 bases at J, with 7 bases in the middle. This CDR3 contains 14 residues. The CDR3 sequence is CASSQDGGNYGYTF. CDR3 DNA: TGTGCCAGCAGCCAAGATGGAGGGAACTATGGCTACACCTTC.

The chain joins TRBV11-2 to TRBJ1-6; 8 bases match TRBD1. V lost 9 bases and J lost 7; bases outside the gene matches: 5. The germline gives CDR1 SGHAT, CDR2 FQNNGV. CDR3 length: 13 amino acids. The CDR3, as DNA: TGTGCCAGTTCCGGACAGGGAAATTCACCCCTCCACTTT. Its protein is CASSGQGNSPLHF.